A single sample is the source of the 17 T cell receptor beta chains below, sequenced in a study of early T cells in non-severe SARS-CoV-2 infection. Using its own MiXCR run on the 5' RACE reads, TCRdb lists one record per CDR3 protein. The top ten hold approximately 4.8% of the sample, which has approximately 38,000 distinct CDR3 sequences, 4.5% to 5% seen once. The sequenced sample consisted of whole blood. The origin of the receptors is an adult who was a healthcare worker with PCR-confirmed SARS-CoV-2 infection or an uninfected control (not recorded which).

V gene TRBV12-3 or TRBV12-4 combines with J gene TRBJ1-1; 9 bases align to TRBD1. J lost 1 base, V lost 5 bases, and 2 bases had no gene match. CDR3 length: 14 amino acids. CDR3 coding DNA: TGTGCCAGCAGTATGGACAGGGGGAACACTGAAGCTTTCTTT. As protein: CASSMDRGNTEAFF.

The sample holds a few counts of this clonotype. CDR3: CASRQTANTEAFF. For the CDR3, the DNA is TGCGCCAGCAGACAGACAGCAAACACTGAAGCTTTCTTT. This chain connects TRBV10-1 to TRBJ1-1; a possible D gene is TRBD1 (5 bases). Trimming stripped 6 bases from V and 2 bases from J, with 10 bases between. The CDR3 extends over 13 amino acids. Germline lookup yields CDR1 WNHNN and CDR2 SYGVQD (reference sequence).

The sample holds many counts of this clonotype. The CDR3 loop is CSARTASGNSYEQYF. The CDR3 region has the DNA TGCAGTGCTAGGACGGCTAGCGGAAACTCCTACGAGCAGTACTTC. V usage is TRBV20-1 and J usage is TRBJ2-7; 7 bases map to TRBD2. Germline assignment: CDR1 DFQATT and CDR2 SNEGSKA (reference sequence). J was trimmed by 0 bases and V by 3 bases; bases with no gene match: 8. The CDR3 extends over 15 amino acids.

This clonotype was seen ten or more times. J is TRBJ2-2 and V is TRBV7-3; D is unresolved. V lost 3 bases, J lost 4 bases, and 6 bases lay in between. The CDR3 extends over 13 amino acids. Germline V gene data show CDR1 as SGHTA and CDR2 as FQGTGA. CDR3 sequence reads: CASSFDLTGELFF. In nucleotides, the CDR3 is TGTGCCAGCAGCTTCGATCTCACCGGGGAGCTGTTTTTT.

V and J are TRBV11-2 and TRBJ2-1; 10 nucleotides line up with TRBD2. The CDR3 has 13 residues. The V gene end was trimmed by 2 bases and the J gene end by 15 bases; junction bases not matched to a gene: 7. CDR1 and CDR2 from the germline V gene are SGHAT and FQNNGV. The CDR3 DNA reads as TGTGCCAGCAGCTTACTAGCGGGAGAATCCTTGTTCTTC. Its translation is CASSLLAGESLFF.

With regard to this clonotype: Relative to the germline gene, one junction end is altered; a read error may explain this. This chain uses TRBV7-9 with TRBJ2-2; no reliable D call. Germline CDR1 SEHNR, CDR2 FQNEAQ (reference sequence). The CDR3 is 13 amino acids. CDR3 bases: TGTGTCAGCAGCTTAGGGAACACCGGGGAGCTGTTTTTT. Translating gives CVSSLGNTGELFF. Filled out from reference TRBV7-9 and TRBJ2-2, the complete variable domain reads DTGVSQNPRHKITKRGQNVTFRCDPISEHNRLYWYRQTLGQGPEFLTYFQNEAQLEKSRLLSDRFSAERPKGSFSTLEIQRTEQGDSAMYLCVSSLGNTGELFFGEGSRLTVL.

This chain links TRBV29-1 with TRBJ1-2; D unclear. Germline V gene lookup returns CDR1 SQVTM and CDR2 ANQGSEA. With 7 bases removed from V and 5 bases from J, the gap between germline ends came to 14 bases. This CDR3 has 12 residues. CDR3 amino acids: CSASNQEYGYTF. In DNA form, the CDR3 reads TGCAGCGCCTCGAACCAGGAATATGGCTACACCTTC.

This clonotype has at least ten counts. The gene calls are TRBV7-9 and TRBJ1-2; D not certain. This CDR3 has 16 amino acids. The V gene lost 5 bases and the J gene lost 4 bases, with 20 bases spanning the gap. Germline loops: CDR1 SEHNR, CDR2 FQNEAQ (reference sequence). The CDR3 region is CASSPDTVLGVYGYTF. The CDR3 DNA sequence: TGTGCCAGCAGCCCAGACACAGTCTTAGGAGTCTATGGCTACACCTTC. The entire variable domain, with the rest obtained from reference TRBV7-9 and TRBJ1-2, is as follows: DTGVSQNPRHKITKRGQNVTFRCDPISEHNRLYWYRQTLGQGPEFLTYFQNEAQLEKSRLLSDRFSAERPKGSFSTLEIQRTEQGDSAMYLCASSPDTVLGVYGYTFGSGTRLTVV.

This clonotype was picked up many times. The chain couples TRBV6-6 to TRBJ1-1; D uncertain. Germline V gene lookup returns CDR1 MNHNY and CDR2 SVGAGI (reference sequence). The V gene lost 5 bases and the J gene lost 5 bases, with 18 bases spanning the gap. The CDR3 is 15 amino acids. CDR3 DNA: TGTGCCAGCAGTGAACCCGCGGGCGCGGAGACTGAAGCTTTCTTT. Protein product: CASSEPAGAETEAFF.

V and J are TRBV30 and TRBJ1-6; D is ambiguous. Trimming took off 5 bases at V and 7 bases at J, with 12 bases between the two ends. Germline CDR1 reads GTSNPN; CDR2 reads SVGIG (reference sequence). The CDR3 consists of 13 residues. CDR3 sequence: CAWEGLRNSPLHF. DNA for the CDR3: TGTGCCTGGGAGGGCTTAAGGAATTCACCCCTCCACTTT.

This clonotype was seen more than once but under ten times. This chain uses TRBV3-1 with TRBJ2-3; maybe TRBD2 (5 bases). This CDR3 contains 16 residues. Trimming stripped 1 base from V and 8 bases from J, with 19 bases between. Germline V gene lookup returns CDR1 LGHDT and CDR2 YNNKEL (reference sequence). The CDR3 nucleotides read TGTGCCAGCAGCCAAGGAAGCGTGGCAGTGGCGGGTACGCAGTATTTT. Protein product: CASSQGSVAVAGTQYF.

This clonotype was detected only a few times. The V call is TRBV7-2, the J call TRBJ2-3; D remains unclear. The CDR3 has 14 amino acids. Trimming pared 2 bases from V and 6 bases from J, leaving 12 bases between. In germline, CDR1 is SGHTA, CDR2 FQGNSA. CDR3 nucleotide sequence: TGTGCCAGCAGCTTACGACGGAGTGGGGATACGCAGTATTTT. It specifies CASSLRRSGDTQYF.

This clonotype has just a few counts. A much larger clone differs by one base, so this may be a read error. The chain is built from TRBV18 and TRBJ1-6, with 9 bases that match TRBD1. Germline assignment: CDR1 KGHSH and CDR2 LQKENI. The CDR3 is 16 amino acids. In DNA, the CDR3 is TGTGCCGGCTCACCAAGTACAGGGGGCCATAATTCACCCCTCCACTTT. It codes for CAGSPSTGGHNSPLHF.

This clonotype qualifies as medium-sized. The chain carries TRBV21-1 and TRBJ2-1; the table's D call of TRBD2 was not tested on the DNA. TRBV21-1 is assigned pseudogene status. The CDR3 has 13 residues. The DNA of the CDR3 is TGTGCCAGCAGCACGGGCAGGACTAATGAGCAGTTCTTC. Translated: CASSTGRTNEQFF.

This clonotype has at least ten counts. The chain's CDR3 is CASGRAGTSGQETQYF. Here the CDR3 DNA reads TGTGCCAGTGGCCGGGCCGGCACTAGCGGCCAAGAGACCCAGTACTTC. The chain uses TRBV6-5 and TRBJ2-5; 8 positions agree with TRBD2. Unmatched junction bases numbered 13, after V lost 9 bases and J lost 1 base. The CDR3 spans 16 residues. Germline V CDR1 and CDR2: MNHEY, SVGAGI.

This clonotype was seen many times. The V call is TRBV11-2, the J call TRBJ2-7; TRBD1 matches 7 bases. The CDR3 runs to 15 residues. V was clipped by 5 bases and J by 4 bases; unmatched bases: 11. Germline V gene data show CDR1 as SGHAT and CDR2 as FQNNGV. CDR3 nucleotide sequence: TGTGCCAGCAGCCGCATCTCCGGGACAGATTACGAGCAGTACTTC. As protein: CASSRISGTDYEQYF.

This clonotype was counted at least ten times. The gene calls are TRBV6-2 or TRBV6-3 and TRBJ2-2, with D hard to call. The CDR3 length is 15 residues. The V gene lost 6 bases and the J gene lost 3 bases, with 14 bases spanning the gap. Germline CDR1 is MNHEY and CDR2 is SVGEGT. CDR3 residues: CASRYGRSDTGELFF. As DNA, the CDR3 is TGTGCCAGCAGATATGGACGGTCGGACACCGGGGAGCTGTTTTTT.